This T cell receptor beta chain was recorded in a study of blood T cell repertoires in COVID-19. Overall study: The United States, Italy and Spain supplied acute and convalescent COVID-19 samples.

Per the original methods: Amplification with reference gene primers provided the estimates of nucleated cell counts. Generated by immunoSEQ multiplex PCR, the TCRdb table keeps only in-frame clones and is missing some. V, J and clone size reflect that table, while D and trimming were determined from the DNA. The sample lists over 250,000 clones, roughly nine tenths occurring once. Losses at the gene ends were 3 bases for V and 6 bases for J; bases not matched to a gene: 5. From germline, CDR1 is SEHNR and CDR2 FQNEAQ (reference sequence). The CDR3 has 14 residues. In terms of age and location, participants ranged from roughly 18 to 95 years and lived in about two dozen US areas. Two consecutive negative NP/OP PCR tests, clearance, or resolved symptoms defined Cohort 3 recovery.

The specimen sequenced was PBMCs or T cells enriched from blood (not recorded which). The origin of this receptor is a woman younger than 30 who had recovered from COVID-19. The chain joins TRBV7-9 to TRBJ1-5; TRBD1 matches 7 bases. CDR3 DNA: TGTGCCAGCAGCTTTGGAGGGGGCGGTCAGCCCCAGCATTTT. It codes for CASSFGGGGQPQHF.